This entry describes one T cell receptor (beta chain). These data originate in a study of blood T cells in healthy people across ages. A second 7 to 11 cycle PCR used barcoded and J-beta primers. Via MiXCR, TCRdb re-called the 5' RACE reads, giving one row per CDR3 protein. The table includes 1.5 million to 2 million distinct CDR3 sequences, roughly two fifths detected once. Looked up from germline, CDR1 is MDHEN and CDR2 is SYDVKM. V shed 3 bases, J shed 4 bases, and the junction held 4 bases outside the gene matches. The CDR3 is 15 amino acids. This receptor was identified in a human donor in good health. The sample consisted of blood. This chain connects TRBV28 to TRBJ1-4; the match to TRBD1 covers 8 bases. In nucleotides, the CDR3 is TGTGCCAGCAGTTTTAGGACAGGGCTTAATGAAAAACTGTTTTTT. Translating it yields CASSFRTGLNEKLFF. Combining the CDR3 with reference TRBV28 and TRBJ1-4 gives the whole variable domain DVKVTQSSRYLVKRTGEKVFLECVQDMDHENMFWYRQDPGLGLRLIYFSYDVKMKEKGDIPEGYSVSREKKERFSLILESASTNQTSMYLCASSFRTGLNEKLFFGSGTQLSVL.